Listed below are T cell receptor beta chains from one sample, sequenced in a study of T-cell reconstitution after alpha-beta-depleted transplantation in children. TCRdb independently ran MiXCR on the PCR reads; one entry per CDR3 protein. The sample includes about 540,000 distinct CDR3 sequences, approximately 20% of them seen just once. This sample comprised PBMCs from the stem cell graft donor, obtained from the stem cell graft. All receptors derive from a human donor who donated a stem cell graft to a child with acute lymphoblastic leukemia. The conserved cysteine and the conserved F or W are not part of the CDR3 here.

V gene | CDR3 protein
TRBV27 | ASLGAGPNEKLF
TRBV29-1 | SAHSGALRQPQH
TRBV5-1 | ASSPGQGPYNKQF
TRBV20-1 | SASSRDSLYEQY
TRBV6-4 | ASSEVAGRTDTQY
TRBV9 | ASSGGTGFSYNEQF
TRBV5-1 | ASSLGVGGEAF
TRBV5-1 | ASSFSHRGRLSYEQY
TRBV5-1 | ASSLSAGETEAF
TRBV11-2 | ASSPDLTSGRWLF
TRBV29-1 | SVLERDTGELF
TRBV3-1 | ASSQGGQGTSGRLYEQY
TRBV15 | ATSRKKRGEQF
TRBV6-1 | ASSATDRGHNSPLH
TRBV6-5 | ASRVLGGGYT
TRBV5-1 | ASSSDRRETQY
TRBV9 | ASSVGPGSQETQY
TRBV20-1 | SALGLAGLLSYNEQF
TRBV5-4 | ASSGQENTQY
TRBV7-9 | ASSPPGVNTDTQY
TRBV4-1 | ASSQDGLAGETQY
TRBV7-9 | ASSPSGIEQF
TRBV6-2/TRBV6-3 | ASSDSPKNIQY
TRBV6-5 | ASSYTSGSGVVDEQY
TRBV5-1 | ASSLTLYKNSPLH
TRBV18 | ASSPRDRLAPSQYNADTQY
TRBV11-2 | ASSLDFQLSSYEQY
TRBV12-3/TRBV12-4 | ASSWGSYEQY
TRBV19 | ASSMEGFEGYT
TRBV20-1 | SAPLTRGELF
TRBV5-1 | ASAAGGDTQY
TRBV12-3/TRBV12-4 | ASSLVTRYEQY